This T cell receptor beta chain was profiled in a study of response to subunit inactivated influenza vaccine (dated by TCRdb to 2017 to 2018). General notes on the study: To follow how T cells responded to a trivalent subunit inactivated influenza vaccine, the researchers relied on deep quantitative profiling of the T cell receptor repertoire.

Reading the germline V gene gives CDR1 SGDLS and CDR2 YYNGEE. The CDR3 has 15 amino acids, counting the end cysteine and phenylalanine. This entry keeps only the CDR3 DNA: 45 bases, framed from base 1. Here V drops 3 bases and J drops 0 bases, and the junction holds 2 bases not matched to any gene. The library was made by RT-PCR. The listed sequencing device is Illumina HiSeq 2500. Through fastp at Q25 and MiXCR, TCRdb rebuilt clones from the public reads, retaining in-frame beta chains. One record per CDR3 amino acid sequence lists the most common genes and DNA. A total of 400,000 to 650,000 distinct CDR3 sequences appear in this sample, approximately 7.8% of them only once. Under 15% of the sample is in the top ten clones. This clonotype was seen a handful of times. No antigen is known for it. Per-base qualities were not stored, and no clone one base away is much larger. Study-level results and caveats: It was suggested by the authors that each seasonal influenza vaccination may recruit only a limited number of new T cells.

The rearrangement joined TRBV9 to TRBJ2-1, with 8 bases aligning to TRBD1. The receptor's source is a man aged 50 to 75 who received an inactivated influenza vaccine. Donor details come from another sample of the same person, matched by shared clones. The source material was PBMCs from blood, sampled less than 30 months after vaccination. The CDR3 amino acid sequence is: CASSATGDSYNEQFF. The bases are TGTGCCAGCAGCGCGACAGGGGACTCCTACAATGAGCAGTTCTTC.